This record covers a single T cell receptor beta chain. The sample is drawn from a study of blood T cell repertoires in COVID-19. Study background: Samples taken during acute and convalescent COVID-19 were collected in the United States, Italy and Spain. T cells, B-cell-depleted T cells, or PBMCs supplied cDNA or gDNA.

CDR3 size: 14 residues. Trimming removed 1 base at V and 1 base at J, with 8 bases between. In germline, CDR1 is SGHVS, CDR2 FQNEAQ. Authors' methods: For nucleated cells, counts were estimated from reference gene primer amplification. The repertoire was sequenced with immunoSEQ multiplex PCR; TCRdb's copy has only in-frame clones and lacks some. V, J and clone size reflect that table, while D and trimming were determined from the DNA. The sample lists 55,000 to 80,000 clones, around four fifths seen once, with roughly 6.3% in the top ten. The TCR comes from a human donor in a cohort sampled during active COVID-19. V gene TRBV7-8 combines with J gene TRBJ2-7; D is undetermined. The source material was peripheral blood. This CDR3 reads CASSLVVDSYEQYF. CDR3 DNA: TGTGCCAGCAGCTTAGTGGTAGATTCCTACGAGCAGTACTTC. Full variable domain (missing parts from reference TRBV7-8 and TRBJ2-7): GAGVSQSPRYKVAKRGQDVALRCDPISGHVSLFWYQQALGQGPEFLTYFQNEAQLDKSGLPSDRFFAERPEGSVSTLKIQRTQQEDSAVYLCASSLVVDSYEQYFGPGTRLTVT.